This T cell receptor beta chain was identified during a study of blood T cell repertoires in COVID-19. Some clones are missing from TCRdb's copy, which holds only in-frame ones; the method was immunoSEQ multiplex PCR. The sample has about 21,000 clones, around four fifths seen once; the top ten hold over 5.5%. CDR1 and CDR2 (germline): SEHNR, FQNEAQ (reference sequence). V lost 5 bases, J lost 0 bases, and 11 bases lay in between. The CDR3 is made up of 15 amino acids. This chain uses TRBV7-9 with TRBJ1-3, with D possibly TRBD1 on 6 matching bases. Sequencing was carried out using peripheral blood. This TCR derives from a human donor in a cohort sampled during active COVID-19. CDR3 residues: CASSPQGISGNTIYF. CDR3 nucleotide sequence: TGTGCCAGCAGCCCTCAGGGGATCTCTGGAAACACCATATATTTT.